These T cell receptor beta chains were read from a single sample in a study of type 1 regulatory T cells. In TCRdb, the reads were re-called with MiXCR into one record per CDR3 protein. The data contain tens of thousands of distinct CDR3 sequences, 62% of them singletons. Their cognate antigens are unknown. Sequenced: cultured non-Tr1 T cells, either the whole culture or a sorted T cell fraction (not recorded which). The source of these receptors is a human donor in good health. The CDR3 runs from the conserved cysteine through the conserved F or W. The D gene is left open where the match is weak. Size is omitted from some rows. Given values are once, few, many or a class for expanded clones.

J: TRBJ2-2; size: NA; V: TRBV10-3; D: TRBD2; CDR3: CAISDSLAGGARELFF; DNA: TGTGCCATCAGTGACAGCCTAGCGGGCGGTGCGCGGGAGCTGTTTTTT
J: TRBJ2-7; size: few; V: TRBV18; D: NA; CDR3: CASSPRVPYEQYF; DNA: TGTGCCAGCTCACCCCGTGTGCCCTACGAGCAGTACTTC
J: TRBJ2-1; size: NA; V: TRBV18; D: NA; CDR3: CASSPRGTQVNEQFF; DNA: TGTGCCAGCTCACCAAGAGGGACTCAGGTCAATGAGCAGTTCTTC
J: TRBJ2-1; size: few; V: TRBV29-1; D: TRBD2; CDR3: CSVPTGVVSGRAYNEQFF; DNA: TGCAGCGTTCCGACAGGGGTGGTCAGCGGGAGGGCCTACAATGAGCAGTTCTTC
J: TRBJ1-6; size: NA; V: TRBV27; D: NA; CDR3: CASKSARGNSPLHF; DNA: TGTGCCAGCAAATCTGCCAGGGGAAATTCACCCCTCCACTTT
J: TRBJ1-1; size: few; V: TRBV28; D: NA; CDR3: CASTPGFSEAFF; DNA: TGTGCCAGCACCCCGGGGTTTAGTGAAGCTTTCTTT
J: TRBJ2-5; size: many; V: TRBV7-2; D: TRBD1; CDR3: CASSRTGGGETQYF; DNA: TGTGCCAGCAGCAGGACAGGGGGGGGGGAGACCCAGTACTTC
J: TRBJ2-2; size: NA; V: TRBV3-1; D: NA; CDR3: CASSQESLTGELFF; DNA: TGTGCCAGCAGCCAAGAAAGTCTCACCGGGGAGCTGTTTTTT
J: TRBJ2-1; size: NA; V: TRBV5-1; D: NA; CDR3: CASSLRTRQGAYNEQFF; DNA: TGCGCCAGCAGCTTGAGGACTCGCCAAGGGGCCTACAATGAGCAGTTCTTC
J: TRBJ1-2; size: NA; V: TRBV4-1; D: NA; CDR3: CASSQVAGAVYGYTF; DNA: TGCGCCAGCAGCCAAGTGGCAGGGGCGGTCTATGGCTACACCTTC
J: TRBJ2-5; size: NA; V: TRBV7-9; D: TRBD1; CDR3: CASSSMRGLETQYF; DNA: TGTGCCAGCAGCTCTATGAGGGGGCTGGAGACCCAGTACTTC
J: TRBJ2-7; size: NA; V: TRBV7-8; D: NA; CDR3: CASSFRRNSYEQYF; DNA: TGTGCCAGCAGCTTCCGACGGAACTCCTACGAGCAGTACTTC
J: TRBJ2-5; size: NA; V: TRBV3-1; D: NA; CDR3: CASSLNRVEETQYF; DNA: TGTGCCAGCAGCCTAAACAGGGTGGAAGAGACCCAGTACTTC
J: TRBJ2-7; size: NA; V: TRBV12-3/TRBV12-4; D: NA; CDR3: CASRPEVGSEQYF; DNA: TGTGCCAGCAGACCCGAAGTGGGTTCCGAGCAGTACTTC
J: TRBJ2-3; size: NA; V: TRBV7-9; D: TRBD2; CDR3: CASTRTPSPAGGRDTQYF; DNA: TGTGCCAGCACCCGCACTCCCTCCCCAGCGGGAGGTCGCGATACGCAGTATTTT
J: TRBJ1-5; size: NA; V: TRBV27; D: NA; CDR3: CASRVGSNQPQHF; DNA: TGTGCCAGCAGGGTTGGGAGCAATCAGCCCCAGCATTTT
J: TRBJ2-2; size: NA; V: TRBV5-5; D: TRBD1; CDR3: CASSLGDSPGPGELFF; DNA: TGTGCCAGCAGCTTGGGGGACAGCCCGGGGCCCGGGGAGCTGTTTTTT
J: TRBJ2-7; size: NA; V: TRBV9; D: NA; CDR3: CASGEGSYEQYF; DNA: TGTGCCAGCGGAGAGGGCTCCTACGAGCAGTACTTC
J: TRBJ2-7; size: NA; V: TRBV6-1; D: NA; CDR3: CASSELAGSSYEQYF; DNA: TGTGCCAGCAGTGAGCTGGCGGGAAGCTCCTACGAGCAGTACTTC
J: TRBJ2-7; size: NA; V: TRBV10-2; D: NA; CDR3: CASSESTLGTEQYF; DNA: TGCGCCAGCAGTGAGTCGACGTTGGGGACCGAGCAGTACTTC
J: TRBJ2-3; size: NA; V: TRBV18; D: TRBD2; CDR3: CASSPIAGGLADTQYF; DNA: TGTGCCAGCTCACCAATAGCGGGAGGGCTCGCAGATACGCAGTATTTT
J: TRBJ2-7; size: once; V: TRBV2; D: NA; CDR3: CASRGLEDTYEQYF; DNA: TGTGCCAGCAGGGGTCTAGAGGACACCTACGAGCAGTACTTC
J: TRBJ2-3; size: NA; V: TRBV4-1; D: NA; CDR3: CASSQTDTQYF; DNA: TGCGCCAGCAGCCAAACAGATACGCAGTATTTT
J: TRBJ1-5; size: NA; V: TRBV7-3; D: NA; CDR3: CASSLSPDQPQHF; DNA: TGTGCCAGCAGCTTAAGTCCTGATCAGCCCCAGCATTTT
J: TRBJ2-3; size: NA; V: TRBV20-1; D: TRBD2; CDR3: CSASYGRAGTDTQYF; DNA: TGCAGTGCTAGTTACGGGAGGGCCGGCACAGATACGCAGTATTTT
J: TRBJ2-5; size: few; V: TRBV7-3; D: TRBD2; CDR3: CASSPTGGRAWETQYF; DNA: TGTGCCAGCAGCCCCACTGGCGGGAGGGCCTGGGAGACCCAGTACTTC
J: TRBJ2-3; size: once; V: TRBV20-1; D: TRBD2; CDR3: CSARDQRERPDTQYF; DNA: TGCAGTGCTAGAGATCAGCGGGAGAGGCCAGATACGCAGTATTTT
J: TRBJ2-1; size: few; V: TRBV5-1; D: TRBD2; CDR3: CASSLEAGGAEQFF; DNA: TGCGCCAGCAGCTTGGAGGCGGGGGGGGCTGAGCAGTTCTTC
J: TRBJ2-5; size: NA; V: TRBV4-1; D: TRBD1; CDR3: CASSQDPTGILQTQYF; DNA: TGCGCCAGCAGCCAAGACCCGACAGGGATTCTACAGACCCAGTACTTC
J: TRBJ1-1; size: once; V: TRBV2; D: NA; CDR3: CASSGEPSANTEAFF; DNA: TGTGCCAGCAGTGGAGAGCCGTCTGCGAACACTGAAGCTTTCTTT
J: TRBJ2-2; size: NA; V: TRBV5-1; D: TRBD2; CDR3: CASGPGGRTGELFF; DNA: TGCGCCAGCGGCCCGGGAGGGAGGACCGGGGAGCTGTTTTTT